The 25 T cell receptor beta chains in this list originate from one sample, sequenced in a study of shared T cell receptors in the human thymus (dated by TCRdb to the early 2020s). The library was built by means of the immunoSEQ multiplex PCR assay. Here the immuneACCESS table is served through TCRdb, limited to in-frame sequences with V and J called. Missing clones are a known gap in these copies; in checked studies unresolved V genes cover under half, and the rest lacks a known reason. This sample is represented by hundreds of thousands of clones; roughly 90% of them were singletons. The ten largest make up over 0.008% of the sample. These data were also filed under a second study, of human thymus T cells.

Sequenced sample: thymocytes. Receptor source: a boy under three years old with a congenital heart defect. Donor details come from another sample of the same person, matched by shared clones.

The chain carries TRBV7-6 and TRBJ2-7; D possibly corresponds to TRBD2 (5 bases). Germline assignment: CDR1 SGHVS and CDR2 FNYEAQ. The CDR3 length is 14 residues. Trimming stripped 3 bases from V and 2 bases from J, with 11 bases between. For the CDR3, the DNA is TGTGCCAGCAGCTTTTCACCGAGGGCCTACGAGCAGTACTTC. Residues: CASSFSPRAYEQYF. Together with reference TRBV7-6 and TRBJ2-7, the CDR3 gives the full variable domain: GAGVSQSPRYKVTKRGQDVALRCDPISGHVSLYWYRQALGQGPEFLTYFNYEAQQDKSGLPNDRFSAERPEGSISTLTIQRTEQRDSAMYRCASSFSPRAYEQYFGPGTRLTVT.

The chain joins TRBV4-2 to TRBJ2-7; TRBD2 is a possible D gene (7 bases). Germline loops: CDR1 LGHNA, CDR2 YNFKEQ. V lost 2 bases and J lost 2, with 25 bases in between. The CDR3 sequence is 19 residues long. The CDR3 sequence is CASSQREGGSLDTPYEQYF. As DNA, the CDR3 is TGTGCCAGCAGCCAACGAGAGGGGGGGTCCCTCGACACCCCCTACGAGCAGTACTTC.

This chain joins TRBV19 and TRBJ1-4; TRBD1 agrees at 7 bases. Losses at the gene ends were 6 bases for V and 2 bases for J; bases not matched to a gene: 15. The CDR3 consists of 18 residues. Germline V CDR1 and CDR2: LNHDA, SQIVND (reference sequence). The CDR3 reads CASSRRKGALMTNEKLFF. The CDR3 coding sequence is TGTGCCAGTAGCCGTCGGAAGGGGGCCTTGATGACTAATGAAAAACTGTTTTTT.

This clone was observed once. V gene TRBV13 combines with J gene TRBJ1-2; 10 positions agree with TRBD1. From germline, CDR1 is PRHDT and CDR2 FYEKMQ (reference sequence). V lost 5 bases, J lost 8 bases, and 11 bases stayed unmatched. CDR3 length equals 15 residues. CDR3 sequence (DNA): TGTGCCAGCAGCCGCACTTGGGGACAGGGGAGCGGCTACACCTTC. Translated, it gives CASSRTWGQGSGYTF.

In this sample, this clone turned up once. The V call is TRBV6-1, the J call TRBJ2-3; tentative D call: TRBD2 (6 bases). The germline V and J ends were trimmed by 6 bases and 4 bases, with 17 bases remaining between them. CDR1 is MNHNS, CDR2 SASEGT, per germline. The CDR3 runs to 15 residues. The CDR3 nucleotides are TGTGCCAGCAGGGAGGGCAGATTGTCCGCAGATACGCAGTATTTT. Its protein product is CASREGRLSADTQYF.

The rearrangement uses TRBV15 and TRBJ2-7; a weak D match, TRBD1 (6 bases). CDR1 LNHNV and CDR2 YYDKDF come from the germline V gene (reference sequence). The ends were cut back, 1 base at V and 4 bases at J, with 17 bases in the middle. The CDR3 has 16 residues. As DNA, the CDR3 is TGTGCCACCAGCAGAGTGGCCCAGGGGAAAGTTTACGAGCAGTACTTC. Its protein is CATSRVAQGKVYEQYF.

This clone appeared once. The chain carries TRBV19 and TRBJ2-1; 12 bases map to TRBD2. CDR1 LNHDA and CDR2 SQIVND come from the germline V gene (reference sequence). With V trimmed by 7 bases and J by 4 bases, 17 bases remained unmatched. The CDR3 is made up of 19 amino acids. The CDR3 loop is CASTHRASGRGEGYNEQFF. CDR3 nucleotides: TGTGCCAGTACCCATAGGGCTAGCGGGAGGGGAGAGGGTTACAATGAGCAGTTCTTC.

The chain combines TRBV7-3 with TRBJ2-7, with D possibly matching TRBD2 (5 bases). Trimming took 1 base from V and 4 from J, leaving 14 bases between them. The CDR3 consists of 15 residues. Germline V gene lookup returns CDR1 SGHTA and CDR2 FQGTGA. Here the CDR3 DNA reads TGTGCCAGCAGCTTAAAAAGCGGCGGCCCTTACGAGCAGTACTTC. Its protein product is CASSLKSGGPYEQYF.

About this clone itself: In the same sample, other DNA sequences code for this CDR3. V usage is TRBV28 and J usage is TRBJ2-3, with 7 bases identical to TRBD1. The CDR3 is made up of 17 amino acids. Germline CDR1 and CDR2: MDHEN and SYDVKM. The trim removed 5 bases at V and 7 bases at J, leaving 18 bases unmatched. This chain's CDR3 is CASSPTRQGTVVNTQYF. The CDR3 nucleotides read TGTGCCAGCAGTCCAACCCGACAGGGTACGGTCGTTAATACGCAGTATTTT.

The chain couples TRBV5-1 to TRBJ2-2; 8 bases are shared with TRBD2. From germline, CDR1 is SGHRS and CDR2 YFSETQ. The CDR3 extends over 16 amino acids. Germline trimming cut 2 bases from V and 4 bases from J; bases unmatched to any gene: 7. The CDR3 protein is CASSFTSGPGTGELFF. The CDR3 DNA reads TGCGCCAGCAGCTTTACTAGCGGCCCGGGCACCGGGGAGCTGTTTTTT.

J is TRBJ2-7 and V is TRBV9, with 16 bases identical to TRBD2. This CDR3 spans 16 amino acids. The germline CDR1 and CDR2 sequences are SGDLS and YYNGEE. Trimming cost V 4 bases and J 5 bases; bases outside gene matches: 6. CDR3 nucleotides: TGTGCCAGCAGCCCTGGGACTAGCGGGAGGGCCCACGAGCAGTACTTC. It is translated as CASSPGTSGRAHEQYF.

This chain joins TRBV7-3 and TRBJ2-5, with D maybe TRBD2 (5 bases). The J call is uncertain, as TRBJ2-7 better fits the DNA end. Germline V gene data show CDR1 as SGHTA and CDR2 as FQGTGA. The length of the CDR3 is 13 residues. The CDR3 region is CASSLRGGYEQYF. The CDR3 nucleotides are TGTGCCAGCAGCTTACGAGGCGGGTACGAGCAGTACTTC.

This clone was picked up one time. This chain uses TRBV5-4 with TRBJ2-7; the match to TRBD2 covers 7 bases. The CDR3 loop spans 15 amino acids. The germline CDR1 and CDR2 sequences are SGHNT and YYREEE (reference sequence). V dropped 5 bases and J dropped 3; count of bases not matched to a gene: 11. The DNA of the CDR3 is TGTGCCAGCAGAGAAGCCCCAGGGAGGGACTACGAGCAGTACTTC. Encoded protein: CASREAPGRDYEQYF. Looking up the rest from reference TRBV5-4 and TRBJ2-7 gives the full variable domain: ETGVTQSPTHLIKTRGQQVTLRCSSQSGHNTVSWYQQALGQGPQFIFQYYREEENGRGNFPPRFSGLQFPNYSSELNVNALELDDSALYLCASREAPGRDYEQYFGPGTRLTVT.

The V and J genes are TRBV5-6 and TRBJ2-5; 9 nucleotides align to TRBD2. This CDR3 comprises 15 residues. Germline V gives CDR1 SGHDT, CDR2 YYEEEE. J gave up 1 base and V 4 bases, and 5 bases lay outside the gene matches. CDR3 amino acids: CASSNPSGVQETQYF. The CDR3 DNA sequence: TGTGCCAGCAGCAACCCTAGCGGGGTCCAAGAGACCCAGTACTTC.

The gene calls are TRBV5-6 and TRBJ2-4; TRBD1 matches at 8 bases. The CDR3 consists of 15 residues. The V gene end was trimmed by 4 bases and the J gene end by 2 bases; junction bases not matched to a gene: 5. The V gene's germline CDR1 is SGHDT and CDR2 YYEEEE. CDR3 DNA: TGTGCCAGCAGCCCAGGGGGCCGTACCAAAAACATTCAGTACTTC. This gives the protein CASSPGGRTKNIQYF.

This clone was detected once. In DNA, the CDR3 is TGTGCCAGCAGTTCACCCGTCGTTCGGGACAGTACCTACGAGCAGTACTTC. It codes for CASSSPVVRDSTYEQYF. V is TRBV28 and J is TRBJ2-7, with 7 bases that match TRBD1. The CDR3 extends over 17 amino acids. The V gene's germline CDR1 is MDHEN and CDR2 SYDVKM. V lost 4 bases to trimming and J lost 2 bases; unmatched junction nucleotides: 14. The full variable domain, in which reference TRBV28 and TRBJ2-7 provide the parts outside the CDR3, is DVKVTQSSRYLVKRTGEKVFLECVQDMDHENMFWYRQDPGLGLRLIYFSYDVKMKEKGDIPEGYSVSREKKERFSLILESASTNQTSMYLCASSSPVVRDSTYEQYFGPGTRLTVT.

This clone was detected only once. This chain joins TRBV20-1 and TRBJ1-1; D unresolved. The CDR3 has 11 residues. Germline CDR1 reads DFQATT; CDR2 reads SNEGSKA (reference sequence). The V and J ends lost 5 bases and 7 bases respectively, with 11 bases between them. Here the CDR3 reads CSAGGRDEAFF. The CDR3 nucleotides read TGCAGTGCTGGTGGTCGGGATGAAGCTTTCTTT.

The gene calls are TRBV5-8 and TRBJ2-7; D gene uncertain. V was shortened by 0 bases and J by 1 base, with 11 bases between the two germline ends. Germline CDR1 and CDR2: SGHTS and YDEGEE. The CDR3 contains 15 residues. CDR3 protein: CASSLAKALSYEQYF. For the CDR3, the DNA is TGTGCCAGCAGCTTGGCCAAAGCGCTATCCTACGAGCAGTACTTC.

J is TRBJ2-3 and V is TRBV5-6, with D tentatively TRBD1 (5 bases). The CDR3 sequence is 14 residues long. V was pared by 0 bases and J by 6 bases, with 11 bases between. Germline V gives CDR1 SGHDT, CDR2 YYEEEE. In DNA, the CDR3 is TGTGCCAGCAGCTTGGGAAGGGGCGCGGATACGCAGTATTTT. This translates into CASSLGRGADTQYF.

The rearrangement joins TRBV9 to TRBJ2-5; TRBD1 matches at 7 bases. Gene TRBJ2-7 matches the end of the DNA better, so the J call may be wrong. CDR1 and CDR2 from the germline V gene are SGDLS and YYNGEE. This CDR3 has 15 residues. The CDR3 is CASSPDRALPYEQYF. The CDR3, as DNA: TGTGCCAGCAGCCCAGACAGGGCTCTTCCCTACGAGCAGTACTTC.

The chain combines TRBV12-5 with TRBJ2-3; D unclear. This CDR3 spans 11 amino acids. The germline CDR1 and CDR2 sequences are LGHNT and FRNRAP. With 6 bases removed from V and 6 bases from J, the gap between germline ends came to 7 bases. DNA of the CDR3: TGTGCTAGTGGAGCCGGGGATACGCAGTATTTT. This translates into CASGAGDTQYF.

The J gene is TRBJ1-6, the V gene TRBV5-1, with no clear D. From germline, CDR1 is SGHRS and CDR2 YFSETQ. The CDR3 runs 15 residues. The V end lost 0 bases, the J end lost 7 bases, and 11 bases lay between the germline ends. CDR3 nucleotide sequence: TGCGCCAGCAGCTTGGAAAGAGGGTCAAATTCACCCCTCCACTTT. Protein product: CASSLERGSNSPLHF.

This chain links TRBV4-2 with TRBJ2-1; 7 bases agree with TRBD1. CDR1 is LGHNA and CDR2 is YNFKEQ in the germline V gene. The CDR3 sequence is 15 residues long. The V gene end was trimmed by 3 bases and the J gene end by 3 bases; junction bases not matched to a gene: 5. CDR3 nucleotides: TGTGCCAGCAGCCAGTTCCGGGACAGCTACAATGAGCAGTTCTTC. Translation: CASSQFRDSYNEQFF.

CDR3 in amino acids: CASRLGPLAGGWKYQETQYF. CDR3 DNA sequence: TGTGCAAGTCGCTTAGGCCCCCTAGCGGGAGGATGGAAGTACCAAGAGACCCAGTACTTC. The V and J genes are TRBV12-2 and TRBJ2-5; whether TRBD2, the table's D call, matches the DNA was not checked. TRBV12-2 is classified as a pseudogene. The CDR3 consists of 20 residues.

J is TRBJ2-7 and V is TRBV9; possible D gene TRBD1, 6 bases. Germline V gives CDR1 SGDLS, CDR2 YYNGEE. The CDR3 length is 13 residues. The V end was cut by 0 bases, the J end by 6 bases, with 10 bases between. The CDR3 loop reads CASSVDPGAEQYF. The CDR3 DNA follows: TGTGCCAGCAGCGTAGATCCAGGGGCCGAGCAGTACTTC.